The rows below give T cell receptor beta chains drawn from one sample of a study of OX40 agonist ivuxolimab in advanced cancers. Profiled with immunoSEQ multiplex PCR; TCRdb holds only in-frame clones, not every one. The sample gives 77,000 or so clones, approximately 85% of which show up once; 2% to 2.5% is in the top ten. The sample here was CD4+ or CD8+ T cells sorted from blood, taken in a trial of the OX40 agonist ivuxolimab. The receptors were gathered from an adult with an advanced solid tumor such as melanoma, head and neck, liver or kidney cancer. CDR3s include the opening cysteine and the closing phenylalanine or tryptophan. A D gene is named only where the DNA matches it firmly. Clone size is given for some rows only: seen once, a few or many times, or a class if the clone is expanded.

D,V,J,size,CDR3,DNA
-,TRBV18,TRBJ2-4,-,CASSSPAQAAKNIQYF,TGTGCCAGCTCATCACCGGCTCAGGCAGCCAAAAACATTCAGTACTTC
-,TRBV28,TRBJ1-2,-,CATRSASSNYGYTF,TGTGCCACCCGATCGGCATCGTCAAACTATGGCTACACCTTC
TRBD1,TRBV6-1,TRBJ1-5,few,CASGFEQGKPQHF,TGTGCCAGCGGATTCGAACAGGGGAAGCCCCAGCATTTT
-,TRBV5-1,TRBJ2-2,-,CASSVTNTGELFF,TGCGCCAGCAGCGTGACGAACACCGGGGAGCTGTTTTTT
-,TRBV5-4,TRBJ1-1,-,CASSSGPTGQMNTEAFF,TGTGCCAGCAGCTCGGGTCCTACGGGACAAATGAACACTGAAGCTTTCTTT
-,TRBV6-6,TRBJ2-7,-,CASRLPLRYEQYF,TGTGCCAGCAGACTCCCGCTCCGCTACGAGCAGTACTTC
TRBD1,TRBV9,TRBJ2-1,-,CASSRRDRGQNYNEQFF,TGTGCCAGCAGCCGCCGAGACAGGGGTCAAAATTACAATGAGCAGTTCTTC
TRBD1,TRBV28,TRBJ2-7,-,CASSLGRQGTYEQYF,TGTGCCAGCAGTTTAGGAAGACAGGGTACCTACGAGCAGTACTTC
-,TRBV6-5,TRBJ2-1,-,CASTRGGLSYNEQFF,TGTGCCAGCACCAGGGGGGGCCTTTCCTACAATGAGCAGTTCTTC
TRBD2,TRBV5-1,TRBJ2-1,-,CASSPTSGDSYNEQFF,TGCGCCAGCAGCCCAACTAGCGGGGATTCCTACAATGAGCAGTTCTTC
TRBD1,TRBV15,TRBJ2-6,-,CATARWQGARGANVLTF,TGTGCCACCGCTAGATGGCAGGGGGCGAGGGGGGCCAACGTCCTGACTTTC
TRBD1,TRBV19,TRBJ1-2,few,CATPSPGQGSGYTF,TGTGCCACCCCTTCGCCAGGACAGGGGTCTGGCTACACCTTC
-,TRBV7-5,TRBJ1-6,-,CASSLQYNSPLHF,TGTGCCAGCAGCTTACAGTATAATTCACCCCTCCACTTT
TRBD1,TRBV10-2,TRBJ1-6,-,CASSETGQGSSSYNSPLHF,TGCGCCAGCAGTGAGACGGGACAGGGTAGTAGCTCCTATAATTCACCCCTCCACTTT
TRBD1,TRBV9,TRBJ2-3,-,CASSLWTGASTDTQYF,TGTGCCAGCAGCTTATGGACAGGGGCTAGCACAGATACGCAGTATTTT
-,TRBV10-3,TRBJ2-2,-,CATSQGLDTGELFF,TGTGCCACCTCACAGGGTTTAGACACCGGGGAGCTGTTTTTT
-,TRBV5-1,TRBJ1-3,few,CASSLVGRTSGNTIYF,TGCGCCAGCAGCTTGGTCGGACGGACCTCTGGAAACACCATATATTTT
TRBD1,TRBV29-1,TRBJ2-7,-,CSVVGQGTNEQYF,TGCAGCGTTGTGGGACAGGGTACTAACGAGCAGTACTTC
-,TRBV5-1,TRBJ1-3,-,CASSRAGTASSGNTIYF,TGCGCCAGCAGCCGGGCCGGGACGGCTAGCTCTGGAAACACCATATATTTT
-,TRBV5-4,TRBJ2-3,few,CASSSLGFTDTQYF,TGTGCCAGCAGCTCTTTGGGCTTTACAGATACGCAGTATTTT
-,TRBV7-6,TRBJ2-5,-,CASSLVARGQETQYF,TGTGCCAGCAGCTTAGTGGCGAGAGGGCAAGAGACCCAGTACTTC
-,TRBV6-5,TRBJ2-2,once,CASSYSGSLNTGELFF,TGTGCCAGCAGTTACTCGGGGTCGTTAAACACCGGGGAGCTGTTTTTT
-,TRBV6-6,TRBJ1-1,-,CASRPREGTEAFF,TGTGCCAGCAGACCCAGGGAGGGCACTGAAGCTTTCTTT
TRBD1,TRBV29-1,TRBJ1-1,once,CSVGDRVNTEAFF,TGCAGCGTGGGCGACAGGGTGAACACTGAAGCTTTCTTT
-,TRBV5-1,TRBJ2-7,-,CASSLGHSYEQYF,TGCGCCAGCAGCTTGGGCCACTCCTACGAGCAGTACTTC
-,TRBV11-2,TRBJ2-7,few,CASSLNRRYEQYF,TGTGCCAGCAGCTTAAACCGCCGGTACGAGCAGTACTTC
-,TRBV15,TRBJ1-2,-,CATSRVGEGYTF,TGTGCCACCAGCAGAGTGGGGGAAGGCTACACCTTC
-,TRBV5-4,TRBJ1-4,-,CASSLSSNEKLFF,TGTGCCAGCAGCTTGTCAAGTAATGAAAAACTGTTTTTT
-,TRBV21-1,TRBJ2-3,-,CASSKGVVTDTQYF,TGTGCCAGCAGCAAAGGGGTAGTGACAGATACGCAGTATTTT
-,TRBV11-1,TRBJ2-3,few,CASSSKAGTDTQYF,TGTGCCAGCAGCTCTAAGGCAGGTACAGATACGCAGTATTTT
TRBD2,TRBV6-1,TRBJ2-3,-,CASSDRRGGQNTQYF,TGTGCCAGCAGTGATAGGCGGGGGGGGCAAAATACGCAGTATTTT
TRBD1,TRBV7-3,TRBJ2-1,once,CASSLTPLGQGYNEQFF,TGTGCCAGCAGCTTAACGCCTCTAGGACAGGGCTACAATGAGCAGTTCTTC
-,TRBV28,TRBJ2-2,-,CASSPQRQHTGELFF,TGTGCCAGCAGTCCCCAGAGACAGCACACCGGGGAGCTGTTTTTT
-,TRBV11-2,TRBJ2-7,once,CASSLDLHEQYF,TGTGCCAGCAGCTTAGATTTACACGAGCAGTACTTC
TRBD2,TRBV5-1,TRBJ2-7,-,CASSLVGLAAYEQYF,TGCGCCAGCAGCTTGGTTGGACTAGCGGCCTACGAGCAGTACTTC
TRBD1,TRBV2,TRBJ2-1,-,CASSERDRGNEQFF,TGTGCCAGCAGCGAAAGGGACAGGGGGAATGAGCAGTTCTTC